The 17 T cell receptor beta chains below come from one sample, sequenced in a study of T-cell reconstitution after alpha-beta-depleted transplantation in children (TCRdb year 2016). The protocol used for the library was PCR. Sequencing used an Illumina HiSeq 2500. TCR libraries were prepared with molecular barcoding, using unique molecular identifiers to normalize TCRbeta repertoire quantification. TCRdb reprocessing: public reads trimmed at Q25 with fastp, clones called with MiXCR, in-frame beta chains kept. All rows with the same CDR3 protein become a single entry with the most common DNA and genes. This sample holds under 750,000 distinct CDR3 sequences; around 23% were observed only once. The biggest ten clones account for over 12% of the sample. According to the study, the label for this sample's treatment or condition signals: allogeneic hematopoietic cell transplantation with graft depleted of TCRalphabeta T cells and CD19 B cells.

Sequences were derived from PBMCs, mostly from graft donor cells, sampled 360 days after TCRalphabeta/CD19-depleted stem cell transplant. These receptors all stem from a boy in the first two years of life who had a stem cell transplant for acute myeloid leukemia, so the T cells may come from the graft donor.

This clonotype was counted a few times. The genes are TRBV6-5 and TRBJ2-5; possible D gene TRBD2, 5 bases. Germline V gene lookup returns CDR1 MNHEY and CDR2 SVGAGI. The V and J ends lost 0 bases and 3 bases respectively, with 8 bases between them. CDR3 length: 14 amino acids. DNA of the CDR3: TGTGCCAGCAGTTACTCGACCGGGAAAGAGACCCAGTACTTC. Protein sequence: CASSYSTGKETQYF.

This chain uses TRBV12-3 or TRBV12-4 with TRBJ2-5; D tentatively reads TRBD1 or TRBD2 (6 bases each). V was cut by 3 bases and J by 5 bases, with 16 bases left in between. The CDR3 loop spans 15 amino acids. CDR3 amino acids: CASSLRGVLGETQYF. The CDR3 DNA is TGTGCCAGCAGTTTGAGGGGGGTATTGGGGGAGACCCAGTACTTC.

There are many counts of this clonotype. This chain uses TRBV10-2 with TRBJ2-3, with 7 nucleotides matching TRBD2. Germline V gene lookup returns CDR1 WSHSY and CDR2 SAAADI. This CDR3 contains 15 residues. With 4 bases clipped from V and 2 bases from J, the junction kept 6 bases outside the gene matches. The CDR3 region is CASSVGGGDTDTQYF. The CDR3 coding sequence is TGCGCCAGCAGTGTGGGCGGGGGAGACACAGATACGCAGTATTTT.

Many counts were recorded for this clonotype. The CDR3 reads CASSSRDWYNEQFF. The CDR3 bases are TGTGCCAGCAGTAGCCGGGACTGGTACAATGAGCAGTTCTTC. V is TRBV12-3 or TRBV12-4 and J is TRBJ2-1; tentatively, D is TRBD2 (6 bases). CDR3 length equals 14 residues. V lost 5 bases and J 4 bases, leaving 12 bases between the germline ends.

In DNA form, the CDR3 reads TGCAGTGCTAGAGGAGGAGCACGGGGATCGAAAGAGACCCAGTACTTC. This codes for CSARGGARGSKETQYF. The V and J genes are TRBV20-1 and TRBJ2-5; TRBD2 might be the D (5 bases). The CDR3 is made up of 16 amino acids. Trimming pared 1 base from V and 3 bases from J, leaving 18 bases between. Looked up from germline, CDR1 is DFQATT and CDR2 is SNEGSKA (reference sequence).

This clonotype was seen a few times. The chain joins TRBV15 to TRBJ1-4; 12 bases fit TRBD1. The CDR3 has 15 residues. Unmatched junction bases numbered 6, after V lost 5 bases and J lost 8 bases. Germline V CDR1 and CDR2: LNHNV, YYDKDF (reference sequence). The CDR3 sequence: CATSLRDRGREKLFF. In nucleotides, the CDR3 is TGTGCCACCAGCCTCCGGGACAGGGGGCGCGAAAAACTGTTTTTT. Using reference TRBV15 and TRBJ1-4 for the parts outside the CDR3, the full variable domain is DAMVIQNPRYQVTQFGKPVTLSCSQTLNHNVMYWYQQKSSQAPKLLFHYYDKDFNNEADTPDNFQSRRPNTSFCFLDIRSPGLGDTAMYLCATSLRDRGREKLFFGSGTQLSVL.

The count of this clonotype is one. The chain recombines TRBV6-6 with TRBJ2-7, with D perhaps matching TRBD1 or TRBD2 (5 bases each). The CDR3 is 13 residues long. Looked up from germline, CDR1 is MNHNY and CDR2 is SVGAGI (reference sequence). Trimming pared 0 bases from V and 6 bases from J, leaving 9 bases between. In DNA, the CDR3 is TGTGCCAGCAGTTACTCGGGACGACTCGAGCAGTACGTC. It is translated as CASSYSGRLEQYV.

This clonotype was recorded a few times. The chain recombines TRBV21-1 with TRBJ1-1. TRBV21-1 is annotated as a pseudogene. The CDR3 extends over 14 amino acids. The CDR3 DNA reads TGTGCCAGCAGTTTCAGGGCTATCAACACTGAAGCTTTCTTT. This gives the protein CASSFRAINTEAFF.

This clonotype was counted at least ten times. V gene TRBV29-1 combines with J gene TRBJ2-7; perhaps TRBD2 as D (7 bases). Between the trimmed V and J ends, which lost 7 bases and 3 bases, there was a span of 16 bases. The germline V gene has CDR1 SQVTM and CDR2 ANQGSEA. The CDR3 is 13 residues long. The CDR3 spells CSASRGALYEQYF. Written as DNA, the CDR3 is TGCAGCGCCTCCCGGGGGGCTCTCTACGAGCAGTACTTC.

The rearrangement joins TRBV21-1 to TRBJ2-3. TRBV21-1 is described as a pseudogene. The CDR3 totals 13 residues. In nucleotides, the CDR3 is TGTGCCAGCAGCATTCCCCGAGCAGATACGCAGTATTTT. As protein: CASSIPRADTQYF.

The genes are TRBV7-2 and TRBJ2-7; 8 nucleotides match TRBD1. Germline CDR1 and CDR2: SGHTA and FQGNSA. There are 15 residues in the CDR3. The junction had 11 bases not matched to a gene; V was cut back by 7 bases and J by 3 bases. The DNA for the CDR3 is TGTGCCAGCAATTCACAGGGGGATCCCCACTACGAGCAGTACTTC. Translation: CASNSQGDPHYEQYF.

This chain connects TRBV7-9 to TRBJ2-7, with D uncertain. Trimming pared 3 bases from V and 7 bases from J, leaving 13 bases between. CDR1 SEHNR and CDR2 FQNEAQ come from the germline V gene (reference sequence). CDR3 length equals 13 residues. The CDR3 DNA is TGTGCCAGCAGCTTCTCGTTAGAGGTGGAGCAGTACTTC. Its protein product is CASSFSLEVEQYF.

The sample holds a few counts of this clonotype. The chain combines TRBV20-1 with TRBJ1-5, with D perhaps TRBD1 (5 bases). The V end was cut by 1 base, the J end by 10 bases, with 17 bases between. Germline values: CDR1 DFQATT, CDR2 SNEGSKA (reference sequence). The CDR3 is made up of 14 amino acids. CDR3: CSARARAAGAPQHF. The CDR3 DNA is TGCAGTGCTAGAGCCAGGGCGGCCGGGGCACCCCAGCATTTT.

This clonotype was found a few times. V and J are TRBV20-1 and TRBJ2-3; D might be TRBD1 or TRBD2, each matching 5 bases. The CDR3 is made up of 13 amino acids. The germline V and J ends were trimmed by 3 bases and 5 bases, with 12 bases remaining between them. Germline V lookup: CDR1 DFQATT, CDR2 SNEGSKA (reference sequence). CDR3 residues: CSASWGSGDTQYF. The CDR3 DNA sequence: TGCAGTGCTAGTTGGGGGTCCGGAGATACGCAGTATTTT.

CDR3 DNA sequence: TGTGCCAGCACCTCAGTGGATACGCAGTATTTT. It yields the protein CASTSVDTQYF. V is TRBV28 and J is TRBJ2-3; D call uncertain. The CDR3 has 11 amino acids. Trimming removed 7 bases from V and 6 bases from J, with 8 bases in between. The germline CDR1 and CDR2 sequences are MDHEN and SYDVKM.

The J gene is TRBJ2-2, the V gene TRBV6-5; TRBD2 matches at 8 bases. This CDR3 contains 16 residues. Germline V gene lookup returns CDR1 MNHEY and CDR2 SVGAGI. J gave up 6 bases and V 0 bases, and 6 bases lay outside the gene matches. CDR3 residues: CASSYSLLRGAGELFF. The CDR3 DNA sequence: TGTGCCAGCAGTTACTCGTTGCTGCGGGGGGCCGGGGAGCTGTTTTTT.

This clonotype was found a few times. The rearrangement joins TRBV6-1 to TRBJ2-7; D remains unclear. Germline CDR1 reads MNHNS; CDR2 reads SASEGT. The CDR3 runs 13 residues. Trimming took 4 bases from V and 5 from J, leaving 12 bases between them. The CDR3 loop is CASSAPYRNEQYF. CDR3 DNA: TGTGCCAGCAGTGCACCTTATCGCAACGAGCAGTACTTC.